The rows below give T cell receptor beta chains drawn from one sample of a study of patients and donors after allogeneic stem cell transplantation. MiXCR was run by TCRdb on the RT-PCR reads, yielding one entry per CDR3 protein. Among around 240,000 distinct CDR3 sequences listed, roughly 13% were seen once. The specimen was blood, either unsorted or a sorted T cell fraction (not recorded which). Receptors were obtained from a human donor who was either an allogeneic HSCT recipient or a stem cell or donor lymphocyte infusion donor (not recorded which). It is not recorded whose cells these are; they may come from a transplant donor. CDR3s include the opening cysteine and the closing phenylalanine or tryptophan. A D gene is named only where the DNA matches it firmly. A row's size may be missing; if present it is once, few, many or a size class.

TRBV7-2	-	TRBJ1-6	few	TGTGCCAGCAGCCCCCGTGAGGGAGGGAGTTCACCCCTCCACTTT	CASSPREGGSSPLHF
TRBV10-3	-	TRBJ1-5	-	TGTGCCATCAGGGGGACATCCCGCGATCAGCCCCAGCATTTT	CAIRGTSRDQPQHF
TRBV20-1	-	TRBJ1-2	few	TGCAGTGCTAGGGGGGAAACAGAGAACTATGGCTACACCTTC	CSARGETENYGYTF
TRBV7-8	-	TRBJ1-2	many	TGTGCCAGCAGCTTAGTCGGCGACGGCTACACCTTC	CASSLVGDGYTF
TRBV7-4	-	TRBJ2-3	few	TGTGCCAGCACCTCCTGGGAGCGGAGCACAGATACGCAGTATTTT	CASTSWERSTDTQYF
TRBV3-1	-	TRBJ2-7	many	TGTGCCAGCAGCCTCGAACGGAACGAGCAGTACTTC	CASSLERNEQYF
TRBV6-5	TRBD1	TRBJ1-1	-	TGTGCCAGCAGTTATTCCGGGACAGCCCGCGGTGGTGAAGCTTTCTTT	CASSYSGTARGGEAFF
TRBV3-1	TRBD1	TRBJ2-7	-	TGTGCCAGCAGCCCAGGGACAGATACAAGGGACGAGCAGTACTTC	CASSPGTDTRDEQYF
TRBV7-2	-	TRBJ2-7	many	TGTGCCAGCAGCCGATCGGCTGGGAGCTCCTACGAGCAGTACTTC	CASSRSAGSSYEQYF
TRBV19	-	TRBJ2-2	many	TGTGCCAGTAGTTCCGGGACCCTGAACACCGGGGAGCTGTTTTTT	CASSSGTLNTGELFF
TRBV29-1	-	TRBJ2-3	few	TGCAGCGTAAACAGCGCAGATACGCAGTATTTT	CSVNSADTQYF
TRBV11-2	-	TRBJ1-4	many	TGTGCCAGCAGCTTCGGAGCTGAAAAACTGTTTTTT	CASSFGAEKLFF
TRBV6-5	-	TRBJ1-1	few	TGTGCCAGCAGTTACGCGGGGTTCGGCACTGAAGCTTTCTTT	CASSYAGFGTEAFF
TRBV5-1	-	TRBJ2-2	many	TGCGCCAGCAGCCGGACTGTTTCCGGGGAGCTGTTTTTT	CASSRTVSGELFF
TRBV20-1	-	TRBJ1-5	few	TGCAGTGCTAGCGAGCAGGATCATCAGCCCCAGCATTTT	CSASEQDHQPQHF
TRBV2	TRBD1	TRBJ2-3	many	TGTGCCAGCAGTGACCACAGGGGGCGCGTAGATACGCAGTATTTT	CASSDHRGRVDTQYF
TRBV6-1	-	TRBJ1-2	many	TGTGCCAGCAGACTACAGGGCTTCAACTATGGCTACACCTTC	CASRLQGFNYGYTF
TRBV4-3	-	TRBJ2-5	-	TGCGCCAGCAGCCAAGGGGCCTACCGGGACTTAGAGACCCAGTACTTC	CASSQGAYRDLETQYF
TRBV18	TRBD1	TRBJ2-5	many	TGTGCCAGCACGACAGGGTTCATTGGACAAGAGACCCAGTACTTC	CASTTGFIGQETQYF
TRBV10-3	TRBD2	TRBJ2-1	few	TGTGCCATCAGTGAGTCCGGGACTAACAGTTTGTTC	CAISESGTNSLF
TRBV4-3	TRBD2	TRBJ2-4	few	TGCGCCAGCAGCCAGGCCTTCGGGGGGGGTCAGTACTTC	CASSQAFGGGQYF
TRBV6-5	-	TRBJ1-2	-	TGTGCCAGCAGTTACGGGCGAGGGGCGTTTGGCTACACCTTC	CASSYGRGAFGYTF
TRBV5-1	TRBD1	TRBJ1-1	-	TGCGCCAGCAGCTTTAGGGCCAGGGGGCAGGAGGAAGCTTTCTTT	CASSFRARGQEEAFF
TRBV27	-	TRBJ2-6	many	TGTGCCAGCAGTTTCCAACCCCCTCAGGTCTCTGGGGCCAACGTCCTGACTTTC	CASSFQPPQVSGANVLTF
TRBV5-1	TRBD1	TRBJ1-1	few	TGCGCCAGCAGCGGGGAAGGACAGGGATTTGGTGAAGCTTTCTTT	CASSGEGQGFGEAFF
TRBV19	TRBD2	TRBJ2-5	-	TGTGCCAGTAGCCCCACTAGCGGATTAGAGACCCAGTACTTC	CASSPTSGLETQYF
TRBV11-1	-	TRBJ2-5	few	TGTGCCAGCAGCCCTCACCAAGAGACCCAGTACTTC	CASSPHQETQYF
TRBV7-9	-	TRBJ1-3	-	TGTGCCAGCAGCCAAAGGACAGCTATATCTGGAAACACCATATATTTT	CASSQRTAISGNTIYF
TRBV6-1	TRBD1	TRBJ2-2	few	TGTGCCAGCCTCCCAGGGGGCAATCCCGGGGAGCTGTTTTTT	CASLPGGNPGELFF
TRBV28	-	TRBJ1-1	few	TGTGCCAGCAGTTTGAACCCTTCTGAAGCTTTCTTT	CASSLNPSEAFF